The TCR beta chain described here comes from a study of T cells in Graves' hyperthyroidism and ophthalmopathy. This clonotype was counted many times. The germline CDR1 and CDR2 sequences are SQVTM and ANQGSEA. V was trimmed by 1 base and J by 3 bases, leaving 16 bases between them. The length of the CDR3 is 15 residues. Amplified TCR beta CDR3 regions came from RNA transcripts. HTBI primers were employed in a first-round RT-PCR of the TCR CDR3. TCRdb reanalysed the multiplex PCR reads using MiXCR and keeps one entry per CDR3 protein. The sample includes nearly 600,000 distinct CDR3 sequences, 12% to 15% seen only once; the top ten take around 7%. Under 3 months was the duration of disease in ophthalmopathy patients, who also had a Clinical Activity Score of at least 3 and a NOSPECS grade of at least 4. Source material for PBMCs was more than 9.5 ml fresh peripheral blood.

This clonotype originated in a woman younger than 30 with Graves' ophthalmopathy. Sequenced sample: blood. The J gene is TRBJ2-7, the V gene TRBV29-1; tentative D call: TRBD2 (6 bases). The CDR3 DNA reads TGCAGCGTTGAAGCTAGGGACTCCGCGGGCTACGAGCAGTACTTC. It codes for CSVEARDSAGYEQYF.